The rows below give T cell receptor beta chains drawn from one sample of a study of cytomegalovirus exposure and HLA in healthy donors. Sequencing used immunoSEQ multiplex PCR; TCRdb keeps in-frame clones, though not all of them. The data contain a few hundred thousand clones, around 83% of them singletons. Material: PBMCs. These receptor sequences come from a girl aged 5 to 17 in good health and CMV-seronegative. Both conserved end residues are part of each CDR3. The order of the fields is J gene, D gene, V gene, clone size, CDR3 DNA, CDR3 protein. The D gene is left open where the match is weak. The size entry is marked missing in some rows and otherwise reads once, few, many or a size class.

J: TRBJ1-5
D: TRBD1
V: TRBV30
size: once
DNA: TGTGCCTGGAACGGACAGGGGGACCAGCCCCAGCATTTT
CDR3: CAWNGQGDQPQHF

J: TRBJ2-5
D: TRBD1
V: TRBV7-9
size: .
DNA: TGTGCCAGCAGCCCACGACAGGGGATACAAGAGACCCAGTACTTC
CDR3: CASSPRQGIQETQYF

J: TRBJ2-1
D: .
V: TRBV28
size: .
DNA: TGTGCCAGCAGTTTATTACAGGATCTGTACAATGAGCAGTTCTTC
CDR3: CASSLLQDLYNEQFF

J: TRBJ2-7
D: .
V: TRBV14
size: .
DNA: TGTGCCAGCAGCCAAGGAGCCGTCTACGAGCAGTACTTC
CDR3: CASSQGAVYEQYF

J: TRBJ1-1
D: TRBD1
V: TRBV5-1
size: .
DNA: TGCGCCAGCAGCGGGACAGGATTGAACACTGAAGCTTTCTTT
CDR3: CASSGTGLNTEAFF

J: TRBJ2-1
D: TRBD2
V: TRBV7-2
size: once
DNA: TGTGCCAGCAGGTGGGTAGCGGGGGGGTCCTACAATGAGCAGTTCTTC
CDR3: CASRWVAGGSYNEQFF

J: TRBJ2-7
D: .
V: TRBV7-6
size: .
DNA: TGTGCCAGCAGCTTAGGGACGGGGGTCGCCTACGAGCAGTACTTC
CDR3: CASSLGTGVAYEQYF

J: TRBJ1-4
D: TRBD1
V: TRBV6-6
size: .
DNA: TGTGCCAGCAGTTATCCAGGGGGAGCACCTAATGAAAAACTGTTTTTT
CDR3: CASSYPGGAPNEKLFF

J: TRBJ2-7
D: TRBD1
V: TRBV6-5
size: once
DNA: TGTGCCAGCAGTTACAGGCGAGGGGGCCACTACGAGCAGTACTTC
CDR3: CASSYRRGGHYEQYF

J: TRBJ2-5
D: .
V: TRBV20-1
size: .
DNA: TGCAGTGCCCCGGAGACCCAGTACTTC
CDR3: CSAPETQYF

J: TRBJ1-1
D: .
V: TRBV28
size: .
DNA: TGTGCCTGTTCAGGGACAATCACTGAAGCTTTCTTT
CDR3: CACSGTITEAFF

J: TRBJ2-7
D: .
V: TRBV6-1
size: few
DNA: TGTGCCAGCAGGGCCCCGATGGGGGGTGGATACGAGCAGTACTTC
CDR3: CASRAPMGGGYEQYF

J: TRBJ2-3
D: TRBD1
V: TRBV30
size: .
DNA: TGTGCCTGGTTCAGGGACAGGGGGACAGATACGCAGTATTTT
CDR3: CAWFRDRGTDTQYF

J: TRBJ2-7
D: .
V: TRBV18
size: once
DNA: TGTGCCAGCTCACCAACGGGTTACGAGCAGTACTTC
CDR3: CASSPTGYEQYF

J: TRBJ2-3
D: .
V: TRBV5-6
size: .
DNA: TGTGCCAGCAGCTTGGACAGGGCAGATACGCAGTATTTT
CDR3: CASSLDRADTQYF

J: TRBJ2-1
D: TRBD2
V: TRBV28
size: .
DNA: TGTGCCAGCAGCCCCGACCTAGCGGGAGGTTATGAGCAGTTCTTC
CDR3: CASSPDLAGGYEQFF

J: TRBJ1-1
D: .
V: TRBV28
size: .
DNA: TGTGCCAGCAGCCTGGGACCCGAGGACAGTATTGAAGCTTTCTTT
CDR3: CASSLGPEDSIEAFF

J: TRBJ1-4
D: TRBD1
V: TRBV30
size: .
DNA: TGTGCCTGGGGTCTAGGACAGGGAACTAATGAAAAACTGTTTTTT
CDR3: CAWGLGQGTNEKLFF

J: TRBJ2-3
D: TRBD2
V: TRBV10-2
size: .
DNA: TGCGCCAGCAGGAAGGGAGGACTAGGAAGGACAGATACGCAGTATTTT
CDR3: CASRKGGLGRTDTQYF

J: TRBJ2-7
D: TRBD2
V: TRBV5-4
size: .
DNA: TGTGCCATCTCCCCGTCTAGCGGATACTACGAGCAGTACTTC
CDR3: CAISPSSGYYEQYF

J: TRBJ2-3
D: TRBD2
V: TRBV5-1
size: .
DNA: TGCGCCAGCAGCGGAGCGGGAGGCGTTTTTATTAGCACAGATACGCAGTATTTT
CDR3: CASSGAGGVFISTDTQYF

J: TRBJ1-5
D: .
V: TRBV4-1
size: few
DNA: TGCGCCAGCAGCCAGGAGCAGGGGATTTCTAACAATCAGCCCCAGCATTTT
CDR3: CASSQEQGISNNQPQHF

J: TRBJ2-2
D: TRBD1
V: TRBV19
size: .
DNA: TGTGCCAGTAGTATAGGGGACAGGGTCGCCGGGGAGCTGTTTTTT
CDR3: CASSIGDRVAGELFF

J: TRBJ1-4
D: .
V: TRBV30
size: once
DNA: TGTGCCTGGAGTGGGAGACAGAGAAATCCGTATAATGAAAAACTGTTTTTT
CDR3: CAWSGRQRNPYNEKLFF

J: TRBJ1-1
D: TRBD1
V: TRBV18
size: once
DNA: TGTGCCAGCTCGTCTGGACAGGGTATGAACACTGAAGCTTTCTTT
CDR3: CASSSGQGMNTEAFF

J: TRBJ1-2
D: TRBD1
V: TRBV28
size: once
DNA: TGTGCCAGCAGTCGGCCAGGGGGGCGAGCTAACTATGGCTACACCTTC
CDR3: CASSRPGGRANYGYTF

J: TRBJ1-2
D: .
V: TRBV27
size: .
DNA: TGTGCCAGCAGTTTAACAGGATCCGGCTATGGCTACACCTTC
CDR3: CASSLTGSGYGYTF

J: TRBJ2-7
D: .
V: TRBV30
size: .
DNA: TGTGCCTGGAGTGTTCAGGGGAAGCGGACCTACGAGCAGTACTTC
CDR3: CAWSVQGKRTYEQYF

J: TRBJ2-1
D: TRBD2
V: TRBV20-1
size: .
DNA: TGCAGTGCTGGACTAGCTGATGAGCAGTTCTTC
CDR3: CSAGLADEQFF

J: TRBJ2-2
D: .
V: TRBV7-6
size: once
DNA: TGTGCCAGCAGCGGGCGAGGCCCTGCGGGCACCGGGGAGCTGTTTTTT
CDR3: CASSGRGPAGTGELFF

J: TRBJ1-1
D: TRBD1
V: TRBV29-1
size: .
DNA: TGCAGCGTTGCCCCCACAGGGGGGAGCACTGAAGCTTTCTTT
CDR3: CSVAPTGGSTEAFF

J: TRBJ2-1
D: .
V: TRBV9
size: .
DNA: TGTGCCAGCAGCGTAGAACGAAATCAGGGTGAGCAGTTCTTC
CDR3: CASSVERNQGEQFF

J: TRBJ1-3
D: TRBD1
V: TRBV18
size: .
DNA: TGTGCCAGCTCACGAGCCGGGACAGGGAGCTCTGGAAACACCATATATTTT
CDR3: CASSRAGTGSSGNTIYF

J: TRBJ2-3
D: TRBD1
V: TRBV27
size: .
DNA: TGTGCCAGCAGTTTACGGGACAGGGCCACAGATACGCAGTATTTT
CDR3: CASSLRDRATDTQYF

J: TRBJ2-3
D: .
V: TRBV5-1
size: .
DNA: TGCGCCAGCAGCCGTGAACCACTAAGGGGCCCATATAGCACAGATACGCAGTATTTT
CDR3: CASSREPLRGPYSTDTQYF

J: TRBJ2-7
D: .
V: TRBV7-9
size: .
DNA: TGTGCCAGCAGCTCCCGACAGTTCCCCTACGAGCAGTACTTC
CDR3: CASSSRQFPYEQYF

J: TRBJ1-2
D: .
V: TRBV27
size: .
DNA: TGTGCCAGCCAGGGCCAATGGGACTATGGCTACACCTTC
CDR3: CASQGQWDYGYTF

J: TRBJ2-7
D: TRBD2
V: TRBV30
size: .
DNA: TGTGCCTGGAGCGGCGGGGGGAGCTCCTACGAGCAGTACTTC
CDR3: CAWSGGGSSYEQYF

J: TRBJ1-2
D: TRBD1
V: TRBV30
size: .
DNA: TGTGCCTGGAGTCCCGGGACAGCGCTAAACTATGGCTACACCTTC
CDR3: CAWSPGTALNYGYTF

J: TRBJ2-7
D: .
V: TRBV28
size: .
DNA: TGTGCCAGCAGTTTAGACCGGGACACCTTACAACTCTACGAGCAGTACTTC
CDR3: CASSLDRDTLQLYEQYF

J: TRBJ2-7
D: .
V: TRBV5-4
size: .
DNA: TGTGCCAGCAGCTTGGAAGGAGAGAGCTACGAGCAGTACTTC
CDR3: CASSLEGESYEQYF

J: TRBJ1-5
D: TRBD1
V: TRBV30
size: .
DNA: TGTGCCTGGAGTCCCCTGGACAGGAAGGGGAAGCCCCAGCATTTT
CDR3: CAWSPLDRKGKPQHF

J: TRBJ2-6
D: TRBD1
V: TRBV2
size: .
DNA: TGTGCCAGCAGTGGGGACAGGGTATTTTCTGGGGCCAACGTCCTGACTTTC
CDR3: CASSGDRVFSGANVLTF

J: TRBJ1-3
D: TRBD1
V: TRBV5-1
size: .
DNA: TGCGCCAGCAGCTTGGATCCAACAGGGGCTTCTGGAAACACCATATATTTT
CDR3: CASSLDPTGASGNTIYF

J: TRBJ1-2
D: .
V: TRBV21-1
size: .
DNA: TGTGCCAGCAGCGATACACCCGGGACAGCGAACTATGGCTACACCTTC
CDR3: CASSDTPGTANYGYTF